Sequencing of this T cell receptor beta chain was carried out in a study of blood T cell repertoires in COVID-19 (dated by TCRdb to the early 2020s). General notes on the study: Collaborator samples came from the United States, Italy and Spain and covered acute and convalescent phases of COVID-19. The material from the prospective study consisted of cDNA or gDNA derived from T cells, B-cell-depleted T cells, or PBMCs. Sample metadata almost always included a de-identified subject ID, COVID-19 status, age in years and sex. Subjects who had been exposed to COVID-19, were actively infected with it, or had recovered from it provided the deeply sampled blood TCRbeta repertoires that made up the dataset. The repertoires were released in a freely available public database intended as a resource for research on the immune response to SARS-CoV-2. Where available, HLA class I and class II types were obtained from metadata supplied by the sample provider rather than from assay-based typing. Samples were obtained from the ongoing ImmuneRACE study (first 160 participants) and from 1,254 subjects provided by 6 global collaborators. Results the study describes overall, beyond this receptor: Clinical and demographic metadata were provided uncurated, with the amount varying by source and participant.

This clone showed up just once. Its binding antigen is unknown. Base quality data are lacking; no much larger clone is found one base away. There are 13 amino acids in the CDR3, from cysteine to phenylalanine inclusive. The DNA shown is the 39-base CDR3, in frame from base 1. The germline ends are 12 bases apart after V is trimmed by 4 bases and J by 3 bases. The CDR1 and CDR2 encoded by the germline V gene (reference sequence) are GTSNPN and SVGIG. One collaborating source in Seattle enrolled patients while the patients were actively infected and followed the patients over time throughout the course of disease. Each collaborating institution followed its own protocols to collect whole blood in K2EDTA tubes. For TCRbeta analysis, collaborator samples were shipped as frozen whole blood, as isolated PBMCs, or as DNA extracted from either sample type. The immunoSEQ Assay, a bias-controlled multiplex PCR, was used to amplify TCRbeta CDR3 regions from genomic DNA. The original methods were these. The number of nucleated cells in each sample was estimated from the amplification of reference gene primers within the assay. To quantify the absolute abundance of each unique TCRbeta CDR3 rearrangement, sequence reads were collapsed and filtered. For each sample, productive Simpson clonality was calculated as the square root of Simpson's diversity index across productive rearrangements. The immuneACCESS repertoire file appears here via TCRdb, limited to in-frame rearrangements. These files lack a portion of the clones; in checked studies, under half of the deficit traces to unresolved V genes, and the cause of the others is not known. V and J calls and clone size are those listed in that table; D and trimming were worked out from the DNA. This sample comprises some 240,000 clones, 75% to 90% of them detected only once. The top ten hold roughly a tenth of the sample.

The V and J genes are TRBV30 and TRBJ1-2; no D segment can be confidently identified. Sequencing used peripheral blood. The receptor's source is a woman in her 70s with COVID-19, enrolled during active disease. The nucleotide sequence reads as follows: TGTGCCTGGACCCCTTCGGGGTACTATGGCTACACCTTC. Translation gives CAWTPSGYYGYTF.